This TCR beta chain was recovered during a study of cytomegalovirus exposure and HLA in healthy donors. About the research overall: Drawn from HLA-typed donors, approximately 86 million unique TCRs were held in an early data release.

The CDR3 loop spans 15 amino acids. The V gene's germline CDR1 is MGHRA and CDR2 YSYEKL. V gave up 4 bases and J gave up 1 base, with 13 bases separating them. The PCR used 60 Vbeta and 13 Jbeta primers. Assay used: immunoSEQ multiplex PCR; TCRdb lists only in-frame clones, some missing. The data contain more than 120,000 clones, roughly 74% of them seen just once; the ten biggest clones take up roughly 5.6%. Donors likely had unrecorded immune exposures despite being nominally healthy when sampled. The sequence derives from a woman in her thirties or forties in good health and CMV-seropositive. The rearrangement uses TRBV4-1 and TRBJ1-1, with D unresolved. The sequenced sample was PBMCs. In nucleotides, the CDR3 is TGCGCCAGCAGCCCTACGTGGCGGGAGAACACTGAAGCTTTCTTT. This codes for CASSPTWRENTEAFF.